Below, 28 T cell receptor beta chains from the same sample are listed, as sequenced in a study of T cells after yellow fever vaccination. In TCRdb, the 5' RACE reads were re-called with MiXCR into one record per CDR3 protein. The sample holds about 360,000 distinct CDR3 sequences, 6% to 8% seen once. The sample consisted of PBMCs, taken 5 days after the yellow fever booster vaccination. The source of these receptors is a man under 40 who received the YFV17D yellow fever vaccine.

This clonotype came up many times. The chain recombines TRBV5-1 with TRBJ2-3; D gene ambiguous. CDR1 is SGHRS, CDR2 YFSETQ, per germline. V lost 0 bases and J 2 bases, leaving 7 bases between the germline ends. The CDR3 has 14 amino acids. This CDR3 reads CASSLGRNTDTQYF. The CDR3 DNA sequence: TGCGCCAGCAGCTTGGGACGGAACACAGATACGCAGTATTTT.

At least ten counts were recorded for this clonotype. CDR3 loop: CSAQLAGGPTGELFF. In DNA form, the CDR3 reads TGCAGTGCTCAACTAGCGGGAGGGCCCACCGGGGAGCTGTTTTTT. The genes are TRBV20-1 and TRBJ2-2, with TRBD2 matching over 13 bases. This CDR3 comprises 15 residues. Germline CDR1 reads DFQATT; CDR2 reads SNEGSKA (reference sequence). J was trimmed by 4 bases and V by 5 bases; bases with no gene match: 4.

The chain is built from TRBV5-6 and TRBJ2-1, with 7 bases matching TRBD1. The junction had 3 bases not matched to a gene; V was cut back by 4 bases and J by 2 bases. The germline V gene encodes CDR1 SGHDT and CDR2 YYEEEE. The CDR3 runs to 14 residues. The CDR3 reads CASSKGTAYNEQFF. The CDR3 DNA follows: TGTGCCAGCAGCAAAGGGACAGCCTACAATGAGCAGTTCTTC.

This clonotype was picked up many times. The gene calls are TRBV7-2 and TRBJ2-5, with 9 bases aligning to TRBD2. Germline CDR1 is SGHTA and CDR2 is FQGNSA. V shed 3 bases and J 2 bases; nucleotides not matched to a gene: 1. There are 14 residues in the CDR3. Here the CDR3 reads CASSFLAGQETQYF. Written as DNA, the CDR3 is TGTGCCAGCAGCTTTCTAGCGGGACAAGAGACCCAGTACTTC.

This clonotype was recorded many times. The J gene is TRBJ2-2, the V gene TRBV7-2, with D possibly matching TRBD2 (5 bases). V lost 4 bases and J lost 7, with 10 bases in between. This CDR3 is built from 13 residues. Germline assignment: CDR1 SGHTA and CDR2 FQGNSA. As DNA, the CDR3 is TGTGCCAGCAGCTCGTTGAGGGTCGGGGAGCTGTTTTTT. It yields the protein CASSSLRVGELFF.

This clonotype appeared a few times. The J gene is TRBJ2-7, the V gene TRBV19; 9 bases match TRBD1. The ends lost 3 bases at V and 0 bases at J; junction bases unmatched: 15. Per germline, CDR1 LNHDA and CDR2 SQIVND (reference sequence). The CDR3 is made up of 19 amino acids. Written as DNA, the CDR3 is TGTGCCAGTAGTATGTGGACAGGGGATCGAACAACGAGCTCCTACGAGCAGTACTTC. Protein sequence: CASSMWTGDRTTSSYEQYF.

This clonotype was picked up a small number of times. This chain links TRBV30 with TRBJ2-1, with 8 bases lining up with TRBD2. CDR1 GTSNPN and CDR2 SVGIG come from the germline V gene (reference sequence). The CDR3 covers 15 residues. J was trimmed by 0 bases and V by 4 bases; bases with no gene match: 5. CDR3 nucleotides: TGTGCCTGGACGGGGGGGGCGAGCTCCTACAATGAGCAGTTCTTC. It codes for CAWTGGASSYNEQFF.

This clonotype was picked up many times. This chain links TRBV28 with TRBJ2-5; D uncertain. This CDR3 is 12 amino acids long. CDR1 and CDR2 (germline): MDHEN, SYDVKM. The V and J ends lost 2 bases and 8 bases respectively, with 9 bases between them. CDR3 loop: CASSLSRLTQYF. CDR3 coding DNA: TGTGCCAGCAGTTTAAGTAGATTAACCCAGTACTTC.

This clonotype was recorded many times. The chain couples TRBV7-2 to TRBJ1-5; D might be TRBD1 (5 bases). The CDR3 loop spans 16 amino acids. Trimming left V 2 bases short and J 2 bases short, with 13 bases between. The germline CDR1 and CDR2 sequences are SGHTA and FQGNSA. CDR3 in amino acids: CASSLYGGGGNQPQHF. In DNA, the CDR3 is TGTGCCAGCAGCTTATACGGGGGTGGGGGCAATCAGCCCCAGCATTTT.

This clonotype was seen more than once but under ten times. V and J are TRBV24-1 and TRBJ2-5; 9 nucleotides match TRBD1. This CDR3 has 16 amino acids. The germline V gene has CDR1 KGHDR and CDR2 SFDVKD. V dropped 4 bases and J dropped 2; count of bases not matched to a gene: 7. CDR3: CATSDPGQGGQETQYF. CDR3 sequence (DNA): TGTGCCACCAGTGACCCGGGACAGGGTGGACAAGAGACCCAGTACTTC.

V gene TRBV20-1 combines with J gene TRBJ2-5; D might be TRBD1 (7 bases). Looked up from germline, CDR1 is DFQATT and CDR2 is SNEGSKA (reference sequence). V dropped 3 bases and J dropped 5 bases, with 16 bases sitting between them. The length of the CDR3 is 14 residues. In nucleotides, the CDR3 is TGCAGTGCTAGCGGGCAGGGGGAGGTTGAGACCCAGTACTTC. Its translation is CSASGQGEVETQYF.

The chain's CDR3 is CASSIGGTGGFKTQYF. In nucleotides, the CDR3 is TGTGCCAGCAGCATAGGCGGGACAGGGGGCTTTAAGACCCAGTACTTC. V usage is TRBV7-2 and J usage is TRBJ2-5, with 12 bases identical to TRBD1. The CDR3 has 16 amino acids. The V and J ends lost 5 bases and 6 bases, in that order; junction bases with no gene match: 10. CDR1 SGHTA and CDR2 FQGNSA come from the germline V gene. The complete variable domain, with remaining parts taken from reference TRBV7-2 and TRBJ2-5, reads GAGVSQSPSNKVTEKGKDVELRCDPISGHTALYWYRQSLGQGLEFLIYFQGNSAPDKSGLPSDRFSAERTGGSVSTLTIQRTQQEDSAVYLCASSIGGTGGFKTQYFGPGTRLLVL.

This clonotype showed up many times. The chain couples TRBV20-1 to TRBJ2-2; 9 bases are shared with TRBD1. The J segment lost 3 bases and the V segment lost 6 bases, leaving 8 bases of the junction unmatched. This CDR3 region has 15 residues. CDR1 and CDR2 (germline): DFQATT, SNEGSKA (reference sequence). The CDR3 coding sequence is TGCAGTGCACCGGGACAGGGTAGACACACCGGGGAGCTGTTTTTT. Protein product: CSAPGQGRHTGELFF.

This clonotype was recorded at least ten times. The CDR3 here is CASSFGPRTNNEQFF. CDR3 DNA sequence: TGTGCCAGCAGCTTTGGCCCTAGAACTAACAATGAGCAGTTCTTC. The chain recombines TRBV7-2 with TRBJ2-1; D is undetermined. The CDR3 spans 15 residues. Trimming shortened V by 3 bases and J by 5 bases, and 14 bases separated the two germline ends. Germline V CDR1 and CDR2: SGHTA, FQGNSA.

In this sample, this clonotype turned up many times. The CDR3 reads CASSELGADTQYF. The CDR3 DNA is TGTGCCAGCAGTGAGCTAGGGGCAGATACGCAGTATTTT. The V and J genes are TRBV7-9 and TRBJ2-3; perhaps TRBD1 as D (5 bases). Germline V CDR1 and CDR2: SEHNR, FQNEAQ (reference sequence). V lost 6 bases and J 4 bases, leaving 11 bases between the germline ends. The CDR3 length is 13 residues.

This clonotype was observed a few times. V and J are TRBV19 and TRBJ2-1, with D possibly matching TRBD1 (5 bases). Germline V gives CDR1 LNHDA, CDR2 SQIVND (reference sequence). The CDR3 is 15 amino acids. V was shortened by 2 bases and J by 2 bases, with 10 bases between the two germline ends. CDR3 in DNA: TGTGCCAGTAGTATAAGGGGCGGCACCTACAATGAGCAGTTCTTC. Encoded protein: CASSIRGGTYNEQFF.

V and J are TRBV20-1 and TRBJ1-1; D possibly corresponds to TRBD1 (5 bases). V lost 7 bases and J 4 bases, leaving 13 bases between the germline ends. The CDR3 spans 12 residues. Germline lookup yields CDR1 DFQATT and CDR2 SNEGSKA (reference sequence). CDR3 bases: TGCAGTGTTGCTTTGGGGGGCACTGAAGCTTTCTTT. It translates to CSVALGGTEAFF.

This clonotype was detected many times. V and J are TRBV7-9 and TRBJ1-3, with D possibly matching TRBD1 (5 bases). Germline loops: CDR1 SEHNR, CDR2 FQNEAQ (reference sequence). This CDR3 has 17 residues. V gave up 4 bases and J gave up 1 base, with 17 bases separating them. The CDR3 bases are TGTGCCAGCAGCTCCCGGGGGGGGGAGACGTCTGGAAACACCATATATTTT. As protein: CASSSRGGETSGNTIYF. Complete variable domain (other parts from reference TRBV7-9 and TRBJ1-3): DTGVSQNPRHKITKRGQNVTFRCDPISEHNRLYWYRQTLGQGPEFLTYFQNEAQLEKSRLLSDRFSAERPKGSFSTLEIQRTEQGDSAMYLCASSSRGGETSGNTIYFGEGSWLTVV.

This clonotype was counted at least ten times. This chain joins TRBV12-3 or TRBV12-4 and TRBJ2-5; the match to TRBD1 covers 9 bases. The CDR3 contains 15 residues. Losses at the gene ends were 2 bases for V and 1 base for J; bases not matched to a gene: 2. CDR3 coding DNA: TGTGCCAGCAGTTTAACAGGGGGCGTCCAAGAGACCCAGTACTTC. Translated, it gives CASSLTGGVQETQYF.

This clonotype was observed a handful of times. At one of its ends the junction is not consistent with the germline gene, which may arise from a read error. This sequence joins TRBV7-2 and TRBJ2-3, with 10 bases lining up with TRBD2. The CDR3 is 15 residues long. Per the germline V gene, CDR1 is SGHTA and CDR2 is FQGNSA. The CDR3 bases are TGTGCCAGCCGAGGGCCTAGCGGGAGCAGAGATACGCAGTATTTT. Protein product: CASRGPSGSRDTQYF.

The J gene is TRBJ2-2, the V gene TRBV5-1; a possible D gene is TRBD2 (5 bases). Germline CDR1 and CDR2: SGHRS and YFSETQ. The length of the CDR3 is 13 residues. The V and J ends lost 3 bases and 4 bases respectively, with 7 bases between them. CDR3 DNA: TGCGCCAGCAGCTGGGGAGCCACCGGGGAGCTGTTTTTT. Translating it yields CASSWGATGELFF.

Many counts were recorded for this clonotype. The rearrangement links TRBV2 to TRBJ1-5, with 7 positions matching TRBD1. Germline V CDR1 and CDR2: SNHLY, FYNNEI. The CDR3 spans 17 residues. With V trimmed by 5 bases and J by 5 bases, 15 bases remained unmatched. The DNA for the CDR3 is TGTGCCAGCAGTCTTTTTCGGTCCGACAGGGACGATCAGCCCCAGCATTTT. This encodes CASSLFRSDRDDQPQHF.

This clonotype was seen a few times. V and J are TRBV11-1 and TRBJ2-1; D ambiguous. The ends were cut back, 4 bases at V and 3 bases at J, with 16 bases in the middle. CDR1 SGHAT and CDR2 FQDESV come from the germline V gene (reference sequence). CDR3 length: 16 residues. In nucleotides, the CDR3 is TGTGCCAGCAGCTCCGGAAGAACCGAATTCTACAATGAGCAGTTCTTC. It specifies CASSSGRTEFYNEQFF.

The rearrangement links TRBV20-1 to TRBJ2-2, with 8 bases that match TRBD2. The trim removed 5 bases at V and 6 bases at J, leaving 8 bases unmatched. CDR1 and CDR2 from the germline V gene are DFQATT and SNEGSKA (reference sequence). The CDR3 is 14 residues long. The CDR3 nucleotides read TGCAGTGCTTCGCCTAGCGGGTGGGCCGGGGAGCTGTTTTTT. Residues: CSASPSGWAGELFF.

This clonotype was seen a few times. The V gene is TRBV19, the J gene TRBJ2-1; 9 bases are a match to TRBD2. The V gene's germline CDR1 is LNHDA and CDR2 SQIVND (reference sequence). This CDR3 has 15 residues. V dropped 3 bases and J dropped 5; count of bases not matched to a gene: 5. CDR3 loop: CASSIRASGNNEQFF. The CDR3 DNA reads as TGTGCCAGTAGTATTCGGGCTAGCGGGAACAATGAGCAGTTCTTC.

This clonotype was found a few times. This chain connects TRBV20-1 to TRBJ1-3; no reliable D call. CDR3 length: 11 residues. Germline values: CDR1 DFQATT, CDR2 SNEGSKA (reference sequence). V was cut by 6 bases and J by 8 bases, with 11 bases left in between. The CDR3 sequence: CSALHGDTIYF. In DNA form, the CDR3 reads TGCAGTGCCCTACACGGAGACACCATATATTTT.

This clonotype has a handful of counts. This chain links TRBV7-2 with TRBJ2-7, with D maybe TRBD1 (6 bases). The germline V and J ends were trimmed by 7 bases and 3 bases, with 22 bases remaining between them. The CDR3 runs to 16 residues. CDR1 and CDR2 (germline): SGHTA, FQGNSA. CDR3 residues: CASTRRGGGSLYEQYF. The CDR3 nucleotides are TGTGCCAGCACCCGAAGGGGTGGGGGCTCTCTCTACGAGCAGTACTTC.

This clonotype was recorded at least ten times. The gene calls are TRBV29-1 and TRBJ2-1; TRBD2 agrees at 9 bases. Germline V CDR1 and CDR2: SQVTM, ANQGSEA. Germline trimming cut 5 bases from V and 1 base from J; bases unmatched to any gene: 6. CDR3 length equals 15 residues. The CDR3 nucleotides read TGCAGCGTTAGGAGTAGCGGGGGTTCCTACAATGAGCAGTTCTTC. Amino acids: CSVRSSGGSYNEQFF.